The present T cell receptor beta chain was sequenced within a study of lymphopenia after photon versus proton radiotherapy. Sequencing was performed with immunoSEQ multiplex PCR; in TCRdb, only in-frame clones are kept and a portion is missing. The table has 55,000 to 70,000 clones, 87% seen once. Remarks on this clone: No antigen is known for it.

This CDR3 region has 12 residues. V was clipped by 1 base and J by 11 bases, with 11 bases between them. Germline CDR1 SGHTA, CDR2 FQGNSA. Study-wide findings and caveats: Oligoclonal CD8+ Temra expansion after nadir drove photon patients' diversity drop. Proton therapy kept repertoires fairly stable, unlike photons, which gained effector/memory cells. Only patients who died were analyzed for survival; proton advantage is unproven.

The input for sequencing was peripheral blood, taken from a patient treated with proton-based radiotherapy. This receptor was obtained from a man older than 75 with esophageal cancer. This chain links TRBV7-2 with TRBJ1-1; maybe TRBD1 (6 bases). The DNA of the CDR3 is TGTGCCAGCAGCTTAGACAGGGTTCGGGCTTTCTTT. Amino acids: CASSLDRVRAFF.